Described below is a single T cell receptor beta chain sequence and its context. In the authors' workflow: Reference gene primer amplification gave estimated nucleated cell counts. Profiled with immunoSEQ multiplex PCR; TCRdb holds only in-frame clones, not every one. The DNA gave D and trimming, while V, J and clone size come from that table. The sample yields approximately 270,000 clones, around nine tenths seen once. The sample originates from a study of blood T cell repertoires in COVID-19. Study information: Sites across the United States, Italy and Spain contributed samples from acute and convalescent COVID-19. T cells, B-cell-depleted T cells, or PBMCs supplied cDNA or gDNA.

The CDR3 loop spans 18 amino acids. Between the trimmed V and J ends, which lost 3 bases and 0 bases, there was a span of 19 bases. Germline V CDR1 and CDR2: SGHDT, YYEEEE. V and J are TRBV5-6 and TRBJ1-5, with D possibly TRBD1 on 6 matching bases. This clonotype originated in a man aged 40-49 years with active or convalescent COVID-19. The sample was peripheral blood. The CDR3 is CASSWGPGLEDSNQPQHF. The CDR3 DNA reads TGTGCCAGCAGCTGGGGGCCTGGTTTGGAAGATAGCAATCAGCCCCAGCATTTT.